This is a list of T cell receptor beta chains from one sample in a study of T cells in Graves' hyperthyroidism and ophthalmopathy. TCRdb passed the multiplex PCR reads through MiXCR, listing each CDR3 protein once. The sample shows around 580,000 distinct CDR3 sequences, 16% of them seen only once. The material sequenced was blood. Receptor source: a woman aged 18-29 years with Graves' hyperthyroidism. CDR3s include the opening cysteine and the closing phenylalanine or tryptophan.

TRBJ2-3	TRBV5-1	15	CASKPAPTSTDTQYF
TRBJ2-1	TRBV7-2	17	CASSLALTAASYNEQFF
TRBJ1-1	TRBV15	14	CATSRGTGDTEAFF
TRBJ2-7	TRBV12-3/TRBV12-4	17	CASTLRTGAITTYEQYF
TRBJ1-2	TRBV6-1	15	CASSEGGKTNYGYTF
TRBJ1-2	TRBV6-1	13	CASSGAVGWGYTF
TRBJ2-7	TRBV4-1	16	CASSQRGPGGSYEQYF
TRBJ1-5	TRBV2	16	CASSDGPGIGNQPQHF
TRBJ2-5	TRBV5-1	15	CASTGTGPAGETQYF
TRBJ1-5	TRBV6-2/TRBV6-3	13	CASSSGALQPRHF
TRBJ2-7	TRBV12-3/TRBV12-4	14	CASSPQRRGYEQYF
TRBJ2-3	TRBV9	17	CASSPRAGSGVADTQYF
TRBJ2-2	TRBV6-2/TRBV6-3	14	CASSDARTTGELFF
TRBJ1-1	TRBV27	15	CASSIIGGSGTEAFF
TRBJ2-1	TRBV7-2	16	CASSLAIWDSHNEQFF
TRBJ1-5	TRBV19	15	CASSIPARGNQPQHF
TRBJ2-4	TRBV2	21	CASRPPSTGLAGPLAKNIQYF
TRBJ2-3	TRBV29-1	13	CSVESRETDTQYF
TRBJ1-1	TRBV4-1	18	CASSQDNLFGDPNTEAFF
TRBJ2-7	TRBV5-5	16	CASSSLGQGLSYEQYF
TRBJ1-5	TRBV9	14	CASSVSQGDQPQHF
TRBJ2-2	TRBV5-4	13	CASSTANTGELFF
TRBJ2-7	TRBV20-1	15	CSARNSATAPYEQYF
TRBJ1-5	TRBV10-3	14	CAISESVGSQPQHF
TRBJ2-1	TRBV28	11	CASTPGTEQFF
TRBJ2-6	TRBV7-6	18	CASSLVIEPSSGANVLTF
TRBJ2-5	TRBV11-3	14	CASSIYRVSYSQYF
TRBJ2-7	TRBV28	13	CASSFPQGNEQYF
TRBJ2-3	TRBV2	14	CASSGLLEGDTQYF
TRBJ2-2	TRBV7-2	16	CASSLAGSLNTGELFF
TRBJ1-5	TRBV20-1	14	CSARTGQGSQPQHF
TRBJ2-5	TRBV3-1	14	CASSQVGQGETQYF
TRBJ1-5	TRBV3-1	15	CASSPSLERSQPQHF
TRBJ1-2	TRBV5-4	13	CASSLGTQYGYTF
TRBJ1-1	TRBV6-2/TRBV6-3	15	CASSSPRVRNTEAFF
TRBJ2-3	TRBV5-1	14	CASSLAGLGGTQYF
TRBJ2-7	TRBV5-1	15	CASSRSGSQYYEQYF
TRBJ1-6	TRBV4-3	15	CASSQGGLGNSPLHF
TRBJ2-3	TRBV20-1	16	CSASRREGLWTDTQYF
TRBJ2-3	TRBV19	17	CASSNQNVASSTDTQYF
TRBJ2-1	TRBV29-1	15	CSVHGLAGAGHEQFF
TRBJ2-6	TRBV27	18	CASRTPGQKSSGANVLTF
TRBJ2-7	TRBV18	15	CASSQAGTGWHEQYF
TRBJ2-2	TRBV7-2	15	CASSFRLAMAGELFF
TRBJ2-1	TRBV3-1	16	CASSLWTSGGDNEQFF
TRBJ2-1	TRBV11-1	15	CASSLNGGAYNEQFF
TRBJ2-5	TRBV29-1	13	CSVEGQRQETQYF
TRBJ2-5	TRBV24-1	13	CATSDLQRWGQYF
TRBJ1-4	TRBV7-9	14	CASNNPGASEKLFF
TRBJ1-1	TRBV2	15	CASSEDRGYNTEAFF
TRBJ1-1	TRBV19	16	CASSRGGKTGEAEAFF
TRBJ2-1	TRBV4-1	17	CASSRRRDRAFYDEQFF
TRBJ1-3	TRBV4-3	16	CASSQGPGTGGNTIYF
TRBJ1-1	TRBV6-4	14	CASSRDSSNRVTFF